Listed below are T cell receptor beta chains from one sample, sequenced in a study of control samples from healthy donors and cancer patients. Sequenced by immunoSEQ multiplex PCR; TCRdb stores in-frame clones only, minus some. The data show approximately 160,000 clones, just over 90% seen once. The material sequenced was blood. These receptors came from a woman between 55 and 75 years old in good health. Each CDR3 is given with its conserved first and last residue. A D gene is named only where the DNA matches it firmly. The size entry is marked missing in some rows and otherwise reads once, few, many or a size class.

clone size: -
V gene: TRBV18
D gene: -
J gene: TRBJ1-5
CDR3 DNA: TGTGCCAGCTCACCACCGGGCAATCAGCCCCAGCATTTT
CDR3 protein: CASSPPGNQPQHF

clone size: -
V gene: TRBV27
D gene: -
J gene: TRBJ1-3
CDR3 DNA: TGTGCCAGCAGTTCGAGCGTCCGCTCTGGAAACACCATATATTTT
CDR3 protein: CASSSSVRSGNTIYF

clone size: -
V gene: TRBV6-2/TRBV6-3
D gene: -
J gene: TRBJ1-5
CDR3 DNA: TGTGCCAGCAGTTACACGGCAAGGGATCAGCCCCAGCATTTT
CDR3 protein: CASSYTARDQPQHF

clone size: -
V gene: TRBV29-1
D gene: -
J gene: TRBJ1-1
CDR3 DNA: TGCAGCGTTGTTGGTTGGGCCAGATCGAACACTGAAGCTTTCTTT
CDR3 protein: CSVVGWARSNTEAFF

clone size: -
V gene: TRBV6-5
D gene: -
J gene: TRBJ1-2
CDR3 DNA: TGTGCCAGCACCATCCGCGCCGGAGGGGCCTCGGGCTACACCTTC
CDR3 protein: CASTIRAGGASGYTF

clone size: -
V gene: TRBV6-6
D gene: -
J gene: TRBJ1-6
CDR3 DNA: TGTGCCAGCAGTTACGCAGCAGGGACTTCACCCCTCCACTTT
CDR3 protein: CASSYAAGTSPLHF

clone size: -
V gene: TRBV9
D gene: -
J gene: TRBJ1-1
CDR3 DNA: TGTGCCAGCAGCCTTACACTTAACACTGAAGCTTTCTTT
CDR3 protein: CASSLTLNTEAFF

clone size: -
V gene: TRBV27
D gene: -
J gene: TRBJ2-7
CDR3 DNA: TGTGCCAGCAGTTCCGGACCGACAGGACCCGAACAGTTTATTTACGAGCAGTACTTC
CDR3 protein: CASSSGPTGPEQFIYEQYF

clone size: once
V gene: TRBV11-1
D gene: TRBD1
J gene: TRBJ1-1
CDR3 DNA: TGTGCCAGCAGCCCGGGACAGCTGAACACTGAAGCTTTCTTT
CDR3 protein: CASSPGQLNTEAFF

clone size: few
V gene: TRBV25-1
D gene: TRBD1
J gene: TRBJ1-2
CDR3 DNA: TGTGCCAGCAGTGACCCGACAGGGGGCGCGAACTATGGCTACACCTTC
CDR3 protein: CASSDPTGGANYGYTF

clone size: -
V gene: TRBV19
D gene: -
J gene: TRBJ1-2
CDR3 DNA: TGTGCCAGTAGTCCCTTGGCGCGCCTAAACTATGGCTACACCTTC
CDR3 protein: CASSPLARLNYGYTF

clone size: -
V gene: TRBV7-8
D gene: -
J gene: TRBJ2-1
CDR3 DNA: TGTGCCAGCAGCGGTCCCCCATACAATGAGCAGTTCTTC
CDR3 protein: CASSGPPYNEQFF

clone size: -
V gene: TRBV6-5
D gene: -
J gene: TRBJ2-1
CDR3 DNA: TGTGCCAGTAAAAAGGGGTACCGACGCAATGAGCAGTTCTTC
CDR3 protein: CASKKGYRRNEQFF

clone size: -
V gene: TRBV30
D gene: -
J gene: TRBJ1-3
CDR3 DNA: TGTGCCTGGAGTCGAGCCGGGGACCTCGGAAACACCATATATTTT
CDR3 protein: CAWSRAGDLGNTIYF

clone size: -
V gene: TRBV29-1
D gene: -
J gene: TRBJ1-3
CDR3 DNA: TGCAGCGTTCTGGGGGGAGTCTCTGGAAACACCATATATTTT
CDR3 protein: CSVLGGVSGNTIYF

clone size: -
V gene: TRBV19
D gene: TRBD1
J gene: TRBJ2-5
CDR3 DNA: TGTGCCAGTAGTAGCAACAGGGGTGAGACCCAGTACTTC
CDR3 protein: CASSSNRGETQYF

clone size: -
V gene: TRBV19
D gene: -
J gene: TRBJ2-1
CDR3 DNA: TGTGCCAGTAGTATAGTCGGGTCCGGGACACCATACAATGAGCAGTTCTTC
CDR3 protein: CASSIVGSGTPYNEQFF

clone size: -
V gene: TRBV6-2/TRBV6-3
D gene: -
J gene: TRBJ2-7
CDR3 DNA: TGTGCCAGCAGTGGGACCACCTACGAGCAGTACTTC
CDR3 protein: CASSGTTYEQYF

clone size: -
V gene: TRBV14
D gene: -
J gene: TRBJ2-3
CDR3 DNA: TGTGCCAGCAGCCAGGAGCCACCCCGGGATACGCAGTATTTT
CDR3 protein: CASSQEPPRDTQYF

clone size: -
V gene: TRBV5-5
D gene: -
J gene: TRBJ2-5
CDR3 DNA: TGTGCCAGCAGCTTGTGGGGATTACAAGAGACCCAGTACTTC
CDR3 protein: CASSLWGLQETQYF

clone size: -
V gene: TRBV6-5
D gene: -
J gene: TRBJ1-2
CDR3 DNA: TGTGCCAGCAGTTACGGGGGCTATGGCTACACCTTC
CDR3 protein: CASSYGGYGYTF

clone size: -
V gene: TRBV6-5
D gene: -
J gene: TRBJ2-7
CDR3 DNA: TGTGCCAGCAGACCCGGGAAGGCGTACGAGCAGTACTTC
CDR3 protein: CASRPGKAYEQYF

clone size: -
V gene: TRBV4-2
D gene: TRBD1
J gene: TRBJ1-2
CDR3 DNA: TGTGCCAGCAGCCCGACGGGACAGGATAACTATGGCTACACCTTC
CDR3 protein: CASSPTGQDNYGYTF

clone size: once
V gene: TRBV19
D gene: -
J gene: TRBJ1-2
CDR3 DNA: TGTGCCAGTATCCAATCAGGGGACCCCTCTATAAATAACTATGGCTACACCTTC
CDR3 protein: CASIQSGDPSINNYGYTF

clone size: -
V gene: TRBV7-3
D gene: -
J gene: TRBJ1-2
CDR3 DNA: TGTGCCAGCAGCTTGGCCGGCGACTATGGCTACACCTTC
CDR3 protein: CASSLAGDYGYTF

clone size: -
V gene: TRBV4-3
D gene: -
J gene: TRBJ2-7
CDR3 DNA: TGCGCCAGCAGCCAAGATGGGGGGGCGCTGTACGAGCAGTACTTC
CDR3 protein: CASSQDGGALYEQYF

clone size: once
V gene: TRBV18
D gene: TRBD1
J gene: TRBJ2-2
CDR3 DNA: TGTGCCAGCTCACCACGGGACAGGGAATTATGGACCGGGGAGCTGTTTTTT
CDR3 protein: CASSPRDRELWTGELFF

clone size: -
V gene: TRBV4-1
D gene: TRBD1
J gene: TRBJ1-4
CDR3 DNA: TGCGCCAGCAGCCGCGGACAGGGCGGAGAAAAACTGTTTTTT
CDR3 protein: CASSRGQGGEKLFF

clone size: -
V gene: TRBV18
D gene: -
J gene: TRBJ2-3
CDR3 DNA: TGTGCCAGCTCACTATCCCAGCAAGGGACAGATACGCAGTATTTT
CDR3 protein: CASSLSQQGTDTQYF

clone size: once
V gene: TRBV9
D gene: -
J gene: TRBJ2-5
CDR3 DNA: TGTGCCAGCAGCGCATCTGGGGGACTGAAAGAGACCCAGTACTTC
CDR3 protein: CASSASGGLKETQYF

clone size: -
V gene: TRBV18
D gene: -
J gene: TRBJ2-1
CDR3 DNA: TGTGCCAGCTCCCCGGGAGCGATGAACAATGAGCAGTTCTTC
CDR3 protein: CASSPGAMNNEQFF

clone size: -
V gene: TRBV18
D gene: -
J gene: TRBJ2-4
CDR3 DNA: TGTGCCAGCTCACCACAGGGGGCCAAAAACATTCAGTACTTC
CDR3 protein: CASSPQGAKNIQYF

clone size: once
V gene: TRBV27
D gene: -
J gene: TRBJ2-5
CDR3 DNA: TGTGCCAGCAGTGATATAGGGGGTGGAGAGACCCAGTACTTC
CDR3 protein: CASSDIGGGETQYF

clone size: few
V gene: TRBV19
D gene: -
J gene: TRBJ1-2
CDR3 DNA: TGTGCCAGTAGTCCCTTCAGCCCAGCGAACTATGGCTACACCTTC
CDR3 protein: CASSPFSPANYGYTF

clone size: few
V gene: TRBV6-5
D gene: -
J gene: TRBJ1-1
CDR3 DNA: TGTGCCAGCAGTTACCTACAGGGTGCGCACACTGAAGCTTTCTTT
CDR3 protein: CASSYLQGAHTEAFF

clone size: -
V gene: TRBV6-2/TRBV6-3
D gene: TRBD1
J gene: TRBJ1-2
CDR3 DNA: TGTGCCAGCAGTAGGGCCGGGACAGAGCCTGGCTACACCTTC
CDR3 protein: CASSRAGTEPGYTF

clone size: -
V gene: TRBV7-9
D gene: -
J gene: TRBJ2-2
CDR3 DNA: TGTGCCAGCAGCCTACCGACTAGCAGGGGAACCGGGGAGCTGTTTTTT
CDR3 protein: CASSLPTSRGTGELFF

clone size: -
V gene: TRBV3-1/TRBV3-2
D gene: -
J gene: TRBJ1-1
CDR3 DNA: TGTGCCAGCAGCCAATATCATTCCCGCCGCCCTGGTAGTGCTGAAGCTTTCTTT
CDR3 protein: CASSQYHSRRPGSAEAFF

clone size: -
V gene: TRBV19
D gene: -
J gene: TRBJ1-3
CDR3 DNA: TGTGCCAGTTCGGGGCAGAGCTCTGGAAACACCATATATTTT
CDR3 protein: CASSGQSSGNTIYF

clone size: once
V gene: TRBV6-6
D gene: -
J gene: TRBJ1-1
CDR3 DNA: TGTGCCAGCAGTTACTCGAGTCACAGGGATGACACTGAAGCTTTCTTT
CDR3 protein: CASSYSSHRDDTEAFF

clone size: -
V gene: TRBV9
D gene: -
J gene: TRBJ1-2
CDR3 DNA: TGTGCCAGCAGCCCACGAAGCAGGGATGGCTACACCTTC
CDR3 protein: CASSPRSRDGYTF

clone size: -
V gene: TRBV11-2
D gene: -
J gene: TRBJ1-1
CDR3 DNA: TGTGCCAGCAGCTCCCCGACAGTCGTCACTGAAGCTTTCTTT
CDR3 protein: CASSSPTVVTEAFF

clone size: -
V gene: TRBV3-1/TRBV3-2
D gene: TRBD1
J gene: TRBJ2-7
CDR3 DNA: TGTGCCAGCCTGGGCCCCGGACAGGGGACCTACGAGCAGTACTTC
CDR3 protein: CASLGPGQGTYEQYF

clone size: -
V gene: TRBV18
D gene: -
J gene: TRBJ1-5
CDR3 DNA: TGTGCCAGCTCACCACCGTTTCGCGGCGAGAATCAGCCCCAGCATTTT
CDR3 protein: CASSPPFRGENQPQHF

clone size: -
V gene: TRBV6-6
D gene: -
J gene: TRBJ1-3
CDR3 DNA: TGTGCCAGCACTATCACCTCTGGAAACACCATATATTTT
CDR3 protein: CASTITSGNTIYF

clone size: -
V gene: TRBV7-2
D gene: TRBD1
J gene: TRBJ2-1
CDR3 DNA: TGTGCCAGCAGCCCTGGACAGGGGGGAGCCCATGAGCAGTTCTTC
CDR3 protein: CASSPGQGGAHEQFF

clone size: -
V gene: TRBV6-2/TRBV6-3
D gene: -
J gene: TRBJ2-7
CDR3 DNA: TGTGCCAGCAGTCTCTGGGAGGCGAAGCGCGAGCAGTACTTC
CDR3 protein: CASSLWEAKREQYF

clone size: -
V gene: TRBV3-1/TRBV3-2
D gene: -
J gene: TRBJ1-2
CDR3 DNA: TGTGCCAGCAGCCCCCTGGCCGCGCGCTATGGCTACACCTTC
CDR3 protein: CASSPLAARYGYTF

clone size: -
V gene: TRBV3-1/TRBV3-2
D gene: TRBD1
J gene: TRBJ1-1
CDR3 DNA: TGTGCCAGCAGCCCGAAGACAGGGCGCCCTGAAGCTTTCTTT
CDR3 protein: CASSPKTGRPEAFF

clone size: -
V gene: TRBV7-9
D gene: -
J gene: TRBJ2-5
CDR3 DNA: TGTGCCAGCAGCCCGGTACAAGAGACCCAGTACTTC
CDR3 protein: CASSPVQETQYF

clone size: -
V gene: TRBV20-1
D gene: -
J gene: TRBJ2-5
CDR3 DNA: TGCAGTGCTAGTATAGGAACGGACGAGGAGACCCAGTACTTC
CDR3 protein: CSASIGTDEETQYF

clone size: -
V gene: TRBV29-1
D gene: TRBD2
J gene: TRBJ2-2
CDR3 DNA: TGCAGCGCCGGGGGGGGCGGCGGGGAGCTGTTTTTT
CDR3 protein: CSAGGGGGELFF

clone size: -
V gene: TRBV10-2
D gene: -
J gene: TRBJ1-5
CDR3 DNA: TGCGCCAGCAGTGATCGGACTTTAGACCAGCCCCAGCATTTT
CDR3 protein: CASSDRTLDQPQHF

clone size: few
V gene: TRBV7-8
D gene: -
J gene: TRBJ1-4
CDR3 DNA: TGTGCCAGCAGCTTAACCAACGCGGTAACTATGGATGAAAAACTGTTTTTT
CDR3 protein: CASSLTNAVTMDEKLFF

clone size: -
V gene: TRBV2
D gene: -
J gene: TRBJ2-7
CDR3 DNA: TGTGCCAGCCTAGGGCGCTACGAGCAGTACTTC
CDR3 protein: CASLGRYEQYF